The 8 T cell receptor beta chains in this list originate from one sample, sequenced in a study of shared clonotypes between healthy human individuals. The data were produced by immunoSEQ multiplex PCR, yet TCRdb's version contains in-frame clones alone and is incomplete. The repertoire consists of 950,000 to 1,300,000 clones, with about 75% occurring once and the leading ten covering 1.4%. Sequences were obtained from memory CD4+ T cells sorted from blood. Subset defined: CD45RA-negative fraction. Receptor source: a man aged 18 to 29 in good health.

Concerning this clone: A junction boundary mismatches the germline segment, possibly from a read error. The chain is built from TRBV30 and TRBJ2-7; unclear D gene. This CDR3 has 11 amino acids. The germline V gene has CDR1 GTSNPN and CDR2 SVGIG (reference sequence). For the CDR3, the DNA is TGTGCCTGGAGTGCCCAGAGACCCCTCCACTTC. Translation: CAWSAQRPLHF.

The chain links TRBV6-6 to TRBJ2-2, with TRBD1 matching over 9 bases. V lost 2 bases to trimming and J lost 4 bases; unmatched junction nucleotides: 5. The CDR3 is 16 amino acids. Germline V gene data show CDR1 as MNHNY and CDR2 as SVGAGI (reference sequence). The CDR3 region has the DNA TGTGCCAGCAGTTACGGGACAGGGAGGGCCACCGGGGAGCTGTTTTTT. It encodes CASSYGTGRATGELFF.

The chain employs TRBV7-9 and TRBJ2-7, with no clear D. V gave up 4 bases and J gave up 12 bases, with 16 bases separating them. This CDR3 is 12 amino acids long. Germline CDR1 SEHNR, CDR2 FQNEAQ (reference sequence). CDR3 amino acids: CASSSSLGTTYF. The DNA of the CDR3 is TGTGCCAGCAGCTCCAGTTTGGGTACAACGTACTTC.

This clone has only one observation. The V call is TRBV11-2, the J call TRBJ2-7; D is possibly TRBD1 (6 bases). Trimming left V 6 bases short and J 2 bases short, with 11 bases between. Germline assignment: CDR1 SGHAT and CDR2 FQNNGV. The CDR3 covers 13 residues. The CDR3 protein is CASSTTGTYEQYF. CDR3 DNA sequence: TGTGCCAGCAGTACAACAGGGACCTACGAGCAGTACTTC.

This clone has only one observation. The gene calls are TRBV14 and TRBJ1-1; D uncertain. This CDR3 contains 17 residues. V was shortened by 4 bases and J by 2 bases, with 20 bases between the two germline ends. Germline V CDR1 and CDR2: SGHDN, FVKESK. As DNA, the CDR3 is TGTGCCAGCAGCCCTCTCCTCGGGCAGCTCAGTAACACTGAAGCTTTCTTT. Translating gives CASSPLLGQLSNTEAFF.

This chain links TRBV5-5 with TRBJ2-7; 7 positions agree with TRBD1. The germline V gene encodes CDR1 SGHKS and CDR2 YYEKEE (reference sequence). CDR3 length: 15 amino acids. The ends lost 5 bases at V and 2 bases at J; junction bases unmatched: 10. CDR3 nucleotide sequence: TGTGCCAGCAGTCAACAGGGGTTGTCGCCCTACGAGCAGTACTTC. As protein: CASSQQGLSPYEQYF.

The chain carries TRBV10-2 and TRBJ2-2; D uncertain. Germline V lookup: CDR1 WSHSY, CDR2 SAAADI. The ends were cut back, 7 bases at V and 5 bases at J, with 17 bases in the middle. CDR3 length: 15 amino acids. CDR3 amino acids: CASKGWAGLTGELFF. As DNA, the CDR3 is TGCGCCAGCAAGGGTTGGGCCGGGCTTACCGGGGAGCTGTTTTTT.

CDR3 coding DNA: TGTGCCAGCAGTGAAGGTGTAGCCAAAAACATTCAGTACTTC. It yields the protein CASSEGVAKNIQYF. The chain couples TRBV6-1 to TRBJ2-4; no clear D gene. The germline V gene has CDR1 MNHNS and CDR2 SASEGT. This CDR3 has 14 residues. V lost 1 base and J lost 0, with 4 bases in between.